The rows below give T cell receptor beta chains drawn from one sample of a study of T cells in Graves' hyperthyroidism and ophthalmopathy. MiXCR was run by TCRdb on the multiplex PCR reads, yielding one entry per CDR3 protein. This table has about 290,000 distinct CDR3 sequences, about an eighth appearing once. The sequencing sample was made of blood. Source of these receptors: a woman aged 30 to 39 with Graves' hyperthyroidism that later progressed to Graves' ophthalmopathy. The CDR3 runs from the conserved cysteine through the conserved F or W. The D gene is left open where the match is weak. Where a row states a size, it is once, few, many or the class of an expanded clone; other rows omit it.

CDR3nt: TGTGCCAGCAATCGACAGGGCCTCACCGGGGAGCTGTTTTTT
CDR3aa: CASNRQGLTGELFF
d_gene: TRBD1
v_gene: TRBV12-3/TRBV12-4
j_gene: TRBJ2-2
abundance: few

CDR3nt: TGTGCCAGCAGCCAGACTAACTACGAGCAGTACTTC
CDR3aa: CASSQTNYEQYF
d_gene: NA
v_gene: TRBV3-1
j_gene: TRBJ2-7
abundance: many

CDR3nt: TGCAGTGCTAGAGACGCCGGGGTGAACACTGAAGCTTTCTTT
CDR3aa: CSARDAGVNTEAFF
d_gene: NA
v_gene: TRBV20-1
j_gene: TRBJ1-1
abundance: many

CDR3nt: TGTGCCAGCAGCTTAGGAGCTAGAGCCGGGGAGCTGTTTTTT
CDR3aa: CASSLGARAGELFF
d_gene: NA
v_gene: TRBV7-3
j_gene: TRBJ2-2
abundance: many

CDR3nt: TGTGCCAGCAGCTTCGGAAGGGGACTAGCGGGTCCCGAGCAGTTCTTC
CDR3aa: CASSFGRGLAGPEQFF
d_gene: TRBD2
v_gene: TRBV13
j_gene: TRBJ2-1
abundance: many

CDR3nt: TGTGCCAGCAGGGCGACTAGCGGGGGATACAATGAGCAGTTCTTC
CDR3aa: CASRATSGGYNEQFF
d_gene: TRBD2
v_gene: TRBV6-1
j_gene: TRBJ2-1
abundance: many

CDR3nt: TGTGCCAGCTCACCAGGGGGGTCGACCCGAAATGAGCAGTTCTTC
CDR3aa: CASSPGGSTRNEQFF
d_gene: NA
v_gene: TRBV18
j_gene: TRBJ2-1
abundance: many

CDR3nt: TGTGCCAGCAGTACCCCTCGGACCTCCTACAATGAGCAGTTCTTC
CDR3aa: CASSTPRTSYNEQFF
d_gene: NA
v_gene: TRBV6-1
j_gene: TRBJ2-1
abundance: many

CDR3nt: TGCAGTGCTAGAGAGTATAATTCACCCCTCCACTTT
CDR3aa: CSAREYNSPLHF
d_gene: NA
v_gene: TRBV20-1
j_gene: TRBJ1-6
abundance: few

CDR3nt: TGTGCCACCAGTGATCTCCACCTAGAGACCGGGGAGCTGTTTTTT
CDR3aa: CATSDLHLETGELFF
d_gene: NA
v_gene: TRBV24-1
j_gene: TRBJ2-2
abundance: once

CDR3nt: TGTGCCAGCAGTTCGGGGCAGGGACGCAATCAGCCCCAGCATTTT
CDR3aa: CASSSGQGRNQPQHF
d_gene: NA
v_gene: TRBV28
j_gene: TRBJ1-5
abundance: many

CDR3nt: TGCGCCAGCAGCAGACCTCAGGGGGTTCAGTCCTACGAGCAGTACTTC
CDR3aa: CASSRPQGVQSYEQYF
d_gene: TRBD1
v_gene: TRBV5-1
j_gene: TRBJ2-7
abundance: many

CDR3nt: TGTGCCAGCAGCCCCCCCGGGACATCGAACACCGGGGAGCTGTTTTTT
CDR3aa: CASSPPGTSNTGELFF
d_gene: NA
v_gene: TRBV7-2
j_gene: TRBJ2-2
abundance: many

CDR3nt: TGTGCCAGCAGTCCCAACAGGAGGGGAGGAAAACTGTTTTTT
CDR3aa: CASSPNRRGGKLFF
d_gene: NA
v_gene: TRBV27
j_gene: TRBJ1-4
abundance: few

CDR3nt: TGTGCCAGCATCGAGCGGCTAGCGGGTAACAATGAGCAGTTCTTC
CDR3aa: CASIERLAGNNEQFF
d_gene: TRBD2
v_gene: TRBV6-1
j_gene: TRBJ2-1
abundance: many

CDR3nt: TGTGCCAGCAGTCCGGACAGGGTTAACACCGGGGAGCTGTTTTTT
CDR3aa: CASSPDRVNTGELFF
d_gene: TRBD1
v_gene: TRBV28
j_gene: TRBJ2-2
abundance: many

CDR3nt: TGCAGCGTTAGGCTCCAGAGCTCCTACAATGAGCAGTTCTTC
CDR3aa: CSVRLQSSYNEQFF
d_gene: NA
v_gene: TRBV29-1
j_gene: TRBJ2-1
abundance: many

CDR3nt: TGTGCCAGCAGTTTGACGGGACGTCAGCCCCAGCATTTT
CDR3aa: CASSLTGRQPQHF
d_gene: NA
v_gene: TRBV27
j_gene: TRBJ1-5
abundance: many

CDR3nt: TGTGCCAGCAGTATGGGACTAGTCTACAATGAGCAGTTCTTC
CDR3aa: CASSMGLVYNEQFF
d_gene: TRBD2
v_gene: TRBV6-2/TRBV6-3
j_gene: TRBJ2-1
abundance: NA

CDR3nt: TGTGCCAGCATCGGCGGGAGTGGGTCCGGGGAGCTGTTTTTT
CDR3aa: CASIGGSGSGELFF
d_gene: TRBD2
v_gene: TRBV28
j_gene: TRBJ2-2
abundance: many

CDR3nt: TGTGCCAGCAACCAAAAATGGATTGGAGGCTACACCTTC
CDR3aa: CASNQKWIGGYTF
d_gene: NA
v_gene: TRBV9
j_gene: TRBJ1-2
abundance: few

CDR3nt: TGTGCCAGCAGTCTAGGGGCCCGCGGGACTGAAGCTTTCTTT
CDR3aa: CASSLGARGTEAFF
d_gene: NA
v_gene: TRBV27
j_gene: TRBJ1-1
abundance: many

CDR3nt: TGCGCCAGCAGCCAAGATCGCCTAGCGGGGTTAGGGACCGGGGAGCTGTTTTTT
CDR3aa: CASSQDRLAGLGTGELFF
d_gene: TRBD2
v_gene: TRBV4-3
j_gene: TRBJ2-2
abundance: few

CDR3nt: TGTGCCAGCAGCCTAGGGGATTCTCCGTACTATGGCTACACCTTC
CDR3aa: CASSLGDSPYYGYTF
d_gene: NA
v_gene: TRBV9
j_gene: TRBJ1-2
abundance: many

CDR3nt: TGTGCCAGCAGCCGAGAGGTCGGGGGTTGGAACACCGGGGAGCTGTTTTTT
CDR3aa: CASSREVGGWNTGELFF
d_gene: NA
v_gene: TRBV9
j_gene: TRBJ2-2
abundance: few

CDR3nt: TGTGCCAGCTCTTACACGGGACTCCGGGACGAGCAGTACTTC
CDR3aa: CASSYTGLRDEQYF
d_gene: NA
v_gene: TRBV18
j_gene: TRBJ2-7
abundance: many

CDR3nt: TGTGCCAGCAGTCGACTAGCGGGAGTGGGCGGGGAGCTGTACTTC
CDR3aa: CASSRLAGVGGELYF
d_gene: TRBD2
v_gene: TRBV27
j_gene: TRBJ2-7
abundance: NA

CDR3nt: TGTGCCAGCAGCTTAGTCGGACTAGCGGGCTACGAGCAGTACTTC
CDR3aa: CASSLVGLAGYEQYF
d_gene: TRBD2
v_gene: TRBV7-9
j_gene: TRBJ2-7
abundance: many

CDR3nt: TGTGCCAGCAGCTACCTTCGGCGGGACCCCACAGATACGCAGTATTTT
CDR3aa: CASSYLRRDPTDTQYF
d_gene: NA
v_gene: TRBV6-5
j_gene: TRBJ2-3
abundance: few

CDR3nt: TGTGCCAGCAGTGCTTGGACTAGCGGGAATGACAATGAGCAGTTCTTC
CDR3aa: CASSAWTSGNDNEQFF
d_gene: TRBD2
v_gene: TRBV6-1
j_gene: TRBJ2-1
abundance: many

CDR3nt: TGTGCCATCAGTGACGGGGACAGGGGGTACGAGCAGTACTTC
CDR3aa: CAISDGDRGYEQYF
d_gene: TRBD1
v_gene: TRBV10-3
j_gene: TRBJ2-7
abundance: NA

CDR3nt: TGTGCCAGCAGTTCTACGGGAGGCCACGAGCAGTACTTC
CDR3aa: CASSSTGGHEQYF
d_gene: TRBD2
v_gene: TRBV6-2/TRBV6-3
j_gene: TRBJ2-7
abundance: NA

CDR3nt: TGCAGCGTTGTCCCGGATAACTACGAGCAGTACTTC
CDR3aa: CSVVPDNYEQYF
d_gene: NA
v_gene: TRBV29-1
j_gene: TRBJ2-7
abundance: few

CDR3nt: TGTGCCAGCAGCTTAGCACAACCACAGGGCTACACCTTC
CDR3aa: CASSLAQPQGYTF
d_gene: NA
v_gene: TRBV7-9
j_gene: TRBJ1-2
abundance: many

CDR3nt: TGCAGTGCGGGGACAGTCTACAATGAGCAGTTCTTC
CDR3aa: CSAGTVYNEQFF
d_gene: TRBD1
v_gene: TRBV20-1
j_gene: TRBJ2-1
abundance: many

CDR3nt: TGTGCCAGCAGTTTGGGTGGGCCCACAGATACGCAGTATTTT
CDR3aa: CASSLGGPTDTQYF
d_gene: NA
v_gene: TRBV12-3/TRBV12-4
j_gene: TRBJ2-3
abundance: many

CDR3nt: TGTGCCAGCGGACTAGCGCCATACAATGAGCAGTTCTTC
CDR3aa: CASGLAPYNEQFF
d_gene: TRBD2
v_gene: TRBV19
j_gene: TRBJ2-1
abundance: NA

CDR3nt: TGTGCCAGCAGCCAAGGTCAGCGAACTGAAGCTTTCTTT
CDR3aa: CASSQGQRTEAFF
d_gene: NA
v_gene: TRBV3-1
j_gene: TRBJ1-1
abundance: many

CDR3nt: TGTGCCAGCAGCTCGACCGGGACTAGCTGGTACGAGCAGTACTTC
CDR3aa: CASSSTGTSWYEQYF
d_gene: TRBD2
v_gene: TRBV11-1
j_gene: TRBJ2-7
abundance: many

CDR3nt: TGCAGTGTTCCGCGGACTAGCGGGAGTCTGGACGGGGAGCTGTTTTTT
CDR3aa: CSVPRTSGSLDGELFF
d_gene: TRBD2
v_gene: TRBV20-1
j_gene: TRBJ2-2
abundance: many

CDR3nt: TGTGCCAGCAGTTTAGTCAGAGATGTCTACGAGCAGTACTTC
CDR3aa: CASSLVRDVYEQYF
d_gene: NA
v_gene: TRBV12-3/TRBV12-4
j_gene: TRBJ2-7
abundance: many

CDR3nt: TGCGCCAGCAGCCAAACCCCATCCCGACACACAATGACAACAAGTGGCACCATATATTTT
CDR3aa: CASSQTPSRHTMTTSGTIYF
d_gene: NA
v_gene: TRBV4-1
j_gene: TRBJ1-3
abundance: NA

CDR3nt: TGTGCCAGCAGTACCCCGGGACAGGGGAAAAATTCACCCCTCCACTTT
CDR3aa: CASSTPGQGKNSPLHF
d_gene: TRBD1
v_gene: TRBV6-4
j_gene: TRBJ1-6
abundance: NA

CDR3nt: TGTGCCAGCAGTGGGAGCGGGAGAAACAATGAGCAGTTCTTC
CDR3aa: CASSGSGRNNEQFF
d_gene: TRBD2
v_gene: TRBV6-1
j_gene: TRBJ2-1
abundance: NA

CDR3nt: TGTGCCAGCAGCTTAGGGCCAGGGAAAGGCCAGCCCCAGCATTTT
CDR3aa: CASSLGPGKGQPQHF
d_gene: NA
v_gene: TRBV7-9
j_gene: TRBJ1-5
abundance: many

CDR3nt: TGTGCCAGCAGCCGGAGTGGGGGCAGCACAGATACGCAGTATTTT
CDR3aa: CASSRSGGSTDTQYF
d_gene: NA
v_gene: TRBV6-1
j_gene: TRBJ2-3
abundance: many

CDR3nt: TGTGCCAGCAGTTATGGACGGTACGGAGCTTTCTTT
CDR3aa: CASSYGRYGAFF
d_gene: NA
v_gene: TRBV7-9
j_gene: TRBJ1-1
abundance: many

CDR3nt: TGTGCCAGCACCCTAGGGAGCGCAGGATCTCAGAGTTTCTTT
CDR3aa: CASTLGSAGSQSFF
d_gene: NA
v_gene: TRBV7-2
j_gene: TRBJ1-1
abundance: many

CDR3nt: TGTGCCAGCAGCTCCAATGGACAGTCTAGTATCGGGGAGCTGTTTTTT
CDR3aa: CASSSNGQSSIGELFF
d_gene: NA
v_gene: TRBV7-3
j_gene: TRBJ2-2
abundance: many

CDR3nt: TGTGCCACCAGTGATGGGGGACAGGGCTCCTACGAGCAGTACTTC
CDR3aa: CATSDGGQGSYEQYF
d_gene: TRBD1
v_gene: TRBV24-1
j_gene: TRBJ2-7
abundance: many

CDR3nt: TGTGCCAGCTCATCCGGGACAGGGGTGTCCAATGAGCAGTTCTTC
CDR3aa: CASSSGTGVSNEQFF
d_gene: TRBD1
v_gene: TRBV18
j_gene: TRBJ2-1
abundance: many

CDR3nt: TGTGCCAGCAGTCTTCGACAGGGCCAGAACACTGAAGCTTTCTTT
CDR3aa: CASSLRQGQNTEAFF
d_gene: TRBD1
v_gene: TRBV12-3/TRBV12-4
j_gene: TRBJ1-1
abundance: many

CDR3nt: TGTGCCTGGAGTTTCCGGGGGGGCGAGCGCTCCGAGTGGCAGTTCTTC
CDR3aa: CAWSFRGGERSEWQFF
d_gene: TRBD2
v_gene: TRBV30
j_gene: TRBJ2-1
abundance: NA

CDR3nt: TGTGCCAGCAGTCCGTATGGAGAGACCCAGTACTTC
CDR3aa: CASSPYGETQYF
d_gene: NA
v_gene: TRBV28
j_gene: TRBJ2-5
abundance: many

CDR3nt: TGTGCCAGCAGTCCTGACAGGGGTGTCACCGGGGAGCTGTTTTTT
CDR3aa: CASSPDRGVTGELFF
d_gene: TRBD1
v_gene: TRBV28
j_gene: TRBJ2-2
abundance: NA

CDR3nt: TGTGCCAGCTCACCTAGCGGGCTCTCCTACAATGAGCAGTTCTTC
CDR3aa: CASSPSGLSYNEQFF
d_gene: TRBD2
v_gene: TRBV18
j_gene: TRBJ2-1
abundance: many

CDR3nt: TGTGCCAGCCCCTTGTCCAGTAGTGACGGGGCTTTCTTT
CDR3aa: CASPLSSSDGAFF
d_gene: NA
v_gene: TRBV28
j_gene: TRBJ1-1
abundance: many

CDR3nt: TGTGCCAGCAGCTTACTCGACACAGATACGCAGTATTTT
CDR3aa: CASSLLDTDTQYF
d_gene: NA
v_gene: TRBV7-3
j_gene: TRBJ2-3
abundance: many

CDR3nt: TGTGCCAGCAGTTTAATCTCCCCAGATACGCAGTATTTT
CDR3aa: CASSLISPDTQYF
d_gene: NA
v_gene: TRBV27
j_gene: TRBJ2-3
abundance: many

CDR3nt: TGTGCCAGCAGGACCGGAGGGGGGAACACTGAAGCTTTCTTT
CDR3aa: CASRTGGGNTEAFF
d_gene: NA
v_gene: TRBV28
j_gene: TRBJ1-1
abundance: many